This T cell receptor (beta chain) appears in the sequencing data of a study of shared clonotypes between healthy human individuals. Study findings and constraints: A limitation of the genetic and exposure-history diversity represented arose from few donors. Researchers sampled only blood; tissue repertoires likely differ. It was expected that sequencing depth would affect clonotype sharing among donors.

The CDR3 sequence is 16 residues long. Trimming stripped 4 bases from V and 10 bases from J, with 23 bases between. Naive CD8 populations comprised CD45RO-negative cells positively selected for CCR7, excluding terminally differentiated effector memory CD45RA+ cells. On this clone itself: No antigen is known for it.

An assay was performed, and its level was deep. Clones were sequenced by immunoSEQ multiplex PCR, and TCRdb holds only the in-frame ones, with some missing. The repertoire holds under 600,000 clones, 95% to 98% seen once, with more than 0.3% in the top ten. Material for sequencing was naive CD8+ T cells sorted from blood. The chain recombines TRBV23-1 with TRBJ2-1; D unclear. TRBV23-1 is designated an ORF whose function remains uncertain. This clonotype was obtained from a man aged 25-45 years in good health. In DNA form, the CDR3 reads TGCGCCAGCAGTCGACCACGAAACCTGGACCCGGGCGAGCAGTTCTTC. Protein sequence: CASSRPRNLDPGEQFF.